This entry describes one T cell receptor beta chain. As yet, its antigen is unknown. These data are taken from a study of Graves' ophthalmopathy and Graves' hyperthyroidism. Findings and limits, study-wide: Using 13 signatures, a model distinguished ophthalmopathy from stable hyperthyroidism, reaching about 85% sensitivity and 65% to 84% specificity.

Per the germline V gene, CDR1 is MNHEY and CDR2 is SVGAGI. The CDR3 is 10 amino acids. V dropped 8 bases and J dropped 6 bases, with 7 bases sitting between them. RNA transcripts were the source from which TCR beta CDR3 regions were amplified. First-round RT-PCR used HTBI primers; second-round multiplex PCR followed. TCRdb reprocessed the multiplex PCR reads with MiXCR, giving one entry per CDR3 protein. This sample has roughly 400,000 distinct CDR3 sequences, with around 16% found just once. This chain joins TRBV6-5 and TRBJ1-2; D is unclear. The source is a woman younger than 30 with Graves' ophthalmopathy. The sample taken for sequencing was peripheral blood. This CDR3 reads CASGRDGYTF. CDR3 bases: TGTGCCAGCGGCCGGGATGGCTACACCTTC.